Listed below are T cell receptor beta chains from one sample, sequenced in a study of blood T cell repertoires in COVID-19. Clones were read by immunoSEQ multiplex PCR, and TCRdb kept only the in-frame ones, dropping some. The top ten clones hold more than 3.5% of a sample with about 130,000 clones, around 88% of them seen once. Sequencing used peripheral blood. Receptors originate from a man aged 55 to 70 with COVID-19, enrolled during active disease. The CDR3 runs from the conserved cysteine through the conserved F or W. Each record gives: clone size, J gene, V gene, D gene, CDR3 protein, CDR3 DNA. D genes are given only for firm matches. Where a row states a size, it is once, few, many or the class of an expanded clone; other rows omit it.

once	TRBJ1-2	TRBV7-8	TRBD1	CASSLGTGGYTF	TGTGCCAGCAGCTTAGGGACAGGTGGCTACACCTTC
.	TRBJ1-5	TRBV19	.	CATKQHGGRQPQHF	TGTGCCACCAAGCAACACGGGGGGCGTCAGCCCCAGCATTTT
.	TRBJ2-7	TRBV3-1/TRBV3-2	TRBD1	CASSQGQGGYEQYF	TGTGCCAGCAGCCAGGGACAGGGTGGCTACGAGCAGTACTTC
.	TRBJ2-5	TRBV9	.	CASSTQTEDQETQYF	TGTGCCAGCAGCACCCAGACAGAAGACCAAGAGACCCAGTACTTC
.	TRBJ2-2	TRBV6-2/TRBV6-3	TRBD2	CASSPQGRENTGELFF	TGTGCCAGCAGTCCCCAAGGGAGGGAGAACACCGGGGAGCTGTTTTTT
.	TRBJ1-1	TRBV6-5	.	CASRLSRDTEAFF	TGTGCCAGCAGACTCTCACGGGACACTGAAGCTTTCTTT
.	TRBJ1-2	TRBV15	.	CATSLPNDYGYTF	TGTGCCACCAGCCTACCTAATGACTATGGCTACACCTTC
.	TRBJ1-3	TRBV28	.	CASITAGNTIYF	TGTGCCAGCATCACGGCTGGAAACACCATATATTTT
.	TRBJ2-5	TRBV11-3	TRBD2	CASSKRGGVETQYF	TGTGCCAGCAGCAAGCGGGGGGGCGTAGAGACCCAGTACTTC
.	TRBJ1-6	TRBV28	.	CASSPTGHSSSPLHF	TGTGCCAGCAGTCCGACGGGACACAGCTCTTCACCCCTCCACTTT
.	TRBJ2-7	TRBV5-4	.	CASSRPGNEQYF	TGTGCCAGCAGCCGGCCCGGGAACGAGCAGTACTTC
.	TRBJ2-1	TRBV5-4	.	CASSWGTASYNEQFF	TGTGCCAGCAGCTGGGGGACTGCGTCCTACAATGAGCAGTTCTTC
.	TRBJ2-4	TRBV9	TRBD2	CASSSRLAGGSDIQYF	TGTGCCAGCAGCTCACGACTAGCGGGCGGTTCTGACATTCAGTACTTC
.	TRBJ1-1	TRBV18	TRBD1	CASSPLGQGRNTEAFF	TGTGCCAGCTCACCCCTGGGACAGGGTAGGAACACTGAAGCTTTCTTT
.	TRBJ1-1	TRBV5-1	.	CASSLVQSNTEAFF	TGCGCCAGCAGCTTGGTACAATCGAACACTGAAGCTTTCTTT
.	TRBJ1-1	TRBV20-1	.	CSASRRRVNTEAFF	TGCAGTGCTAGTCGGAGGAGGGTGAACACTGAAGCTTTCTTT
.	TRBJ1-1	TRBV6-2/TRBV6-3	.	CASSYSGGRTEAFF	TGTGCCAGCAGTTACTCAGGAGGGAGGACTGAAGCTTTCTTT
.	TRBJ1-1	TRBV11-2	TRBD1	CASSHGQGARYGSTEAFF	TGTGCCAGCAGCCACGGACAGGGGGCGAGGTATGGGAGCACTGAAGCTTTCTTT
.	TRBJ1-6	TRBV18	TRBD1	CASSPGQGNSPLHF	TGTGCCAGCTCACCGGGACAGGGAAATTCACCCCTCCACTTT
.	TRBJ1-2	TRBV30	.	CAWSWGWGPRGGYGYTF	TGTGCCTGGAGTTGGGGCTGGGGTCCCCGGGGAGGCTATGGCTACACCTTC
.	TRBJ2-7	TRBV3-1/TRBV3-2	.	CASRSGTRDSYEQYF	TGTGCCAGCAGGTCCGGGACACGGGACTCCTACGAGCAGTACTTC
.	TRBJ2-2	TRBV28	.	CAAGPINTGELFF	TGTGCCGCGGGTCCTATAAACACCGGGGAGCTGTTTTTT
.	TRBJ1-5	TRBV28	TRBD1	CASSKPTGDRQPQHF	TGTGCCAGCAGCAAACCCACAGGGGACCGGCAGCCCCAGCATTTT
.	TRBJ1-6	TRBV2	TRBD1	CASRADRGLGDSPLHF	TGTGCCAGCAGAGCCGACAGGGGGCTTGGGGATTCACCCCTCCACTTT
.	TRBJ1-1	TRBV28	TRBD1	CAYSGTGREAFF	TGTGCCTACTCCGGGACAGGGCGTGAAGCTTTCTTT
.	TRBJ1-2	TRBV5-6	TRBD1	CASSIVDRGLNGYTF	TGTGCCAGCAGCATAGTCGACAGGGGGTTGAATGGCTACACCTTC
.	TRBJ2-1	TRBV27	.	CASSRPGGIYNEQFF	TGTGCCAGCAGCCGCCCCGGGGGAATCTACAATGAGCAGTTCTTC
.	TRBJ1-1	TRBV19	.	CASRHQGQNTEAFF	TGTGCCAGTAGACATCAGGGACAGAACACTGAAGCTTTCTTT
.	TRBJ1-5	TRBV2	TRBD1	CASSATGGNQPQHF	TGTGCCAGCAGCGCGACAGGGGGGAATCAGCCCCAGCATTTT
.	TRBJ1-3	TRBV30	.	CAWSVASGTGNTIYF	TGTGCCTGGAGTGTAGCCTCAGGGACTGGAAACACCATATATTTT
.	TRBJ1-1	TRBV7-8	TRBD1	CASSGDRGRYTEAFF	TGTGCCAGCAGCGGCGACAGGGGGAGGTACACTGAAGCTTTCTTT
once	TRBJ1-1	TRBV18	.	CASSRLEGGTEAFF	TGTGCCAGCTCACGCCTAGAAGGAGGGACTGAAGCTTTCTTT
.	TRBJ2-7	TRBV9	TRBD2	CASSDRLTGTSRNEQYF	TGTGCCAGCAGCGACAGACTAACCGGGACTAGTAGGAACGAGCAGTACTTC
.	TRBJ1-5	TRBV15	TRBD1	CATSSGQARNQPQHF	TGTGCCACCAGCAGCGGACAGGCACGCAATCAGCCCCAGCATTTT
.	TRBJ2-1	TRBV7-9	TRBD1	CASSSQGVGNEQFF	TGTGCCAGCAGCTCACAGGGGGTTGGTAATGAGCAGTTCTTC
.	TRBJ1-5	TRBV30	.	CAWSLAPQGVNQPQHF	TGTGCCTGGAGTTTAGCCCCACAAGGGGTCAATCAGCCCCAGCATTTT
.	TRBJ2-7	TRBV9	.	CASSDEGAPYEQYF	TGTGCCAGCAGCGACGAGGGCGCTCCCTACGAGCAGTACTTC
few	TRBJ1-2	TRBV7-2	.	CASSSPGNWYGYTF	TGTGCCAGCAGCTCCCCAGGGAATTGGTATGGCTACACCTTC
.	TRBJ2-6	TRBV10-1	TRBD1	CASSERAGGSGANVLTF	TGCGCCAGCAGTGAGCGGGCAGGGGGCTCTGGGGCCAACGTCCTGACTTTC
.	TRBJ1-3	TRBV18	.	CASSPQQARSSGNTIYF	TGTGCCAGCTCACCACAACAGGCCCGAAGCTCTGGAAACACCATATATTTT
.	TRBJ1-2	TRBV5-8	.	CASSSQGYGYTF	TGTGCCAGCAGCTCCCAGGGGTATGGCTACACCTTC
.	TRBJ2-2	TRBV5-1	TRBD1	CASGQGTTGELFF	TGCGCCAGTGGACAGGGTACCACCGGGGAGCTGTTTTTT
.	TRBJ1-5	TRBV3-1/TRBV3-2	.	CASSQGGSNQPQHF	TGTGCCAGCAGCCAAGGGGGCAGCAATCAGCCCCAGCATTTT
.	TRBJ2-7	TRBV6-2/TRBV6-3	TRBD1	CASSYYGTGSYEQYF	TGTGCCAGCAGTTACTACGGGACAGGGTCCTACGAGCAGTACTTC